The 11 T cell receptor beta chains reported below all come from one sample, sequenced in a study of T-cell memory formation after mild COVID-19. TCRdb recomputed calls from the 5' RACE reads with MiXCR, one row per CDR3 protein. The sample lists tens of thousands of distinct CDR3 sequences, 11% occurring once. The sample taken for sequencing was PBMCs or a T cell subset sorted from them (not recorded which). These receptors all stem from a man aged 18 to 30 who had mild COVID-19 (a few samples of this study predate the infection). Cell type and time point are not known.

This clonotype was found many times. The chain employs TRBV5-5 and TRBJ2-7; no clear D gene. This CDR3 has 14 amino acids. V was cut by 0 bases and J by 10 bases, with 17 bases left in between. CDR1 is SGHKS, CDR2 YYEKEE, per germline (reference sequence). As DNA, the CDR3 is TGTGCCAGCAGCTTGGCTGTGCCCAGAAGGGATCAGTACTTC. This gives the protein CASSLAVPRRDQYF.

CDR3 sequence (DNA): TGCAGTGCTAGAGATCGGTTATTTTCGGAGACCCAGTACTTC. It codes for CSARDRLFSETQYF. The V gene is TRBV20-1, the J gene TRBJ2-5; no clear D. This CDR3 spans 14 amino acids. Germline-derived CDR1 and CDR2 are DFQATT and SNEGSKA (reference sequence). The V and J ends lost 0 bases and 5 bases respectively, with 13 bases between them.

The rearrangement uses TRBV7-3 and TRBJ2-5; D is undetermined. CDR3 length equals 16 residues. Germline V gives CDR1 SGHTA, CDR2 FQGTGA. With 4 bases removed from V and 3 bases from J, the gap between germline ends came to 18 bases. The CDR3 loop is CASSSPERSMEETQYF. The CDR3 region has the DNA TGTGCCAGCAGCTCCCCGGAAAGGAGTATGGAAGAGACCCAGTACTTC.

This clonotype appeared many times. The chain couples TRBV12-3 or TRBV12-4 to TRBJ1-1, with TRBD1 identical over 7 bases. This CDR3 comprises 14 residues. With 8 bases clipped from V and 4 bases from J, the junction kept 10 bases outside the gene matches. CDR3 coding DNA: TGTGCCAGCCGAGGGGGCAGGGGAGTCACTGAAGCTTTCTTT. Its translation: CASRGGRGVTEAFF.

CDR3 DNA sequence: TGCGCCAGCAGCCTGACCGCTCGACGGGCCACCGGGGAGCTGTTTTTT. Translating it yields CASSLTARRATGELFF. This chain connects TRBV5-1 to TRBJ2-2; D not certain. V shed 4 bases and J shed 4 bases, with 17 bases lying between them. Germline V gives CDR1 SGHRS, CDR2 YFSETQ. This CDR3 contains 16 residues.

This clonotype was observed many times. This chain joins TRBV7-2 and TRBJ1-1; no clear D. V lost 5 bases and J lost 10, with 17 bases in between. The CDR3 has 13 amino acids. Germline V lookup: CDR1 SGHTA, CDR2 FQGNSA. The DNA for the CDR3 is TGTGCCAGCAGCCCGGACTTGAAGGGAGGAGCTTTCTTT. Protein sequence: CASSPDLKGGAFF.

This clonotype showed up many times. Here the CDR3 reads CASSRQTGVPGNTIYF. As DNA, the CDR3 is TGTGCCAGCAGCCGCCAGACAGGGGTCCCAGGAAACACCATATATTTT. This rearrangement joins TRBV3-2 to TRBJ1-3; the table gives TRBD1 as D, unverified against the DNA. TRBV3-2 is tagged as a pseudogene. This CDR3 contains 16 residues.

This clonotype was observed many times. The chain links TRBV12-3 or TRBV12-4 to TRBJ1-2, with D perhaps matching TRBD1 (5 bases). This CDR3 is 14 amino acids long. V was clipped by 3 bases and J by 6 bases, with 14 bases between them. The CDR3 protein is CASSFLEPGDGYTF. The CDR3 nucleotides are TGTGCCAGCAGTTTCCTGGAGCCGGGGGATGGCTACACCTTC.

This clonotype has at least ten counts. This rearrangement joins TRBV20-1 to TRBJ2-3; TRBD2 agrees at 11 bases. CDR3 length: 16 residues. With 4 bases clipped from V and 4 bases from J, the junction kept 10 bases outside the gene matches. The V gene's germline CDR1 is DFQATT and CDR2 SNEGSKA (reference sequence). DNA of the CDR3: TGCAGTGCTAAAAGCCTACTAGCGGGGGAAGCAGATACGCAGTATTTT. Translation gives CSAKSLLAGEADTQYF.

This clonotype was seen many times. The rearrangement links TRBV4-2 to TRBJ2-2; 13 bases map to TRBD2. Germline CDR1 and CDR2: LGHNA and YNFKEQ. The CDR3 runs 15 residues. Losses at the gene ends were 4 bases for V and 6 bases for J; bases not matched to a gene: 2. The DNA of the CDR3 is TGTGCCAGCAGCCCGACTAGCGGGGGGCCCGGGGAGCTGTTTTTT. Protein product: CASSPTSGGPGELFF.

This clonotype was observed many times. V gene TRBV12-3 or TRBV12-4 combines with J gene TRBJ2-6; D remains ambiguous. V dropped 6 bases and J dropped 2 bases, with 8 bases sitting between them. The CDR3 has 14 residues. CDR3 residues: CASSLGAGANVLTF. Written as DNA, the CDR3 is TGTGCCAGCAGCCTAGGTGCTGGGGCCAACGTCCTGACTTTC.